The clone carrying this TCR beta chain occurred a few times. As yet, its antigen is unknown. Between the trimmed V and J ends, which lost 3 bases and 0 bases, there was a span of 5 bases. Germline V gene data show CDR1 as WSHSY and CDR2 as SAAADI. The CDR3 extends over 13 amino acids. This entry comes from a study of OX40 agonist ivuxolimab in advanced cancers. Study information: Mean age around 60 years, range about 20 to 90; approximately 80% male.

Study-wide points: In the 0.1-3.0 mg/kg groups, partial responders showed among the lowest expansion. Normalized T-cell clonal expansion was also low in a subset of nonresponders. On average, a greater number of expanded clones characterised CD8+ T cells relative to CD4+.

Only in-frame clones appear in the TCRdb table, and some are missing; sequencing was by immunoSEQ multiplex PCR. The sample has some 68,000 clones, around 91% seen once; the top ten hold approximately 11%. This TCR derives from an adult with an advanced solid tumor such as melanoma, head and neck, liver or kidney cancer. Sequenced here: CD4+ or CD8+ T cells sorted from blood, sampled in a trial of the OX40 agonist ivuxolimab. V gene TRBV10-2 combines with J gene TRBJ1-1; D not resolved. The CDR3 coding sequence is TGCGCCAGCAGTGAAAGGGTGAACACTGAAGCTTTCTTT. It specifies CASSERVNTEAFF.